This T cell receptor beta chain is drawn from a study of blood T cell repertoires in COVID-19. The overall study: Italy, Spain and the United States were the sources of the convalescent and acute COVID-19 samples. From T cells, B-cell-depleted T cells, or PBMCs came the material, which was cDNA or gDNA.

Authors' methods: From reference gene primer amplification, estimates of nucleated cell counts were derived. Clones were read by immunoSEQ multiplex PCR, and TCRdb kept only the in-frame ones, dropping some. V and J calls and clone size are given by that table; D and trimming were obtained from the DNA. The repertoire holds nearly 15,000 clones, with 60% to 80% as singletons. Germline loops: CDR1 SGDLS, CDR2 YYNGEE. The CDR3 is 16 residues long. Losses at the gene ends were 4 bases for V and 2 bases for J; bases not matched to a gene: 7. The origin of this receptor is a human donor in a cohort sampled during active COVID-19. The sequenced material came from peripheral blood. This chain connects TRBV9 to TRBJ2-3, with 10 bases fitting TRBD2. The CDR3 sequence: CASSLRGLAYTDTQYF. The CDR3 DNA follows: TGTGCCAGCAGCTTGAGGGGACTAGCGTACACAGATACGCAGTATTTT.